This T cell receptor (beta chain) was recorded in a study of cytotoxic CD8 clonotypes in ibrutinib-treated CLL (dated by TCRdb to the early 2020s). General notes on the study: The cohort had some eleven relapsed/refractory and 15 treatment-naive patients; 17 to 18 were IGHV unmutated. Responses were partial in some 24 patients and complete in 2; after median about 5.5 years follow-up, some 14 stayed in remission and roughly twelve progressed. Response samples were taken after a median of around 13 months on treatment, ranging from roughly 6 to 36 months. An average of around 260,000 productive templates and approximately 91,000 productive rearrangements was obtained per sample. Of the approximately 91 people in the trial, about 27 had longitudinal samples available. Cryopreserved peripheral blood mononuclear cells were obtained prior to treatment, at the time of response, and at either disease progression or sustained remission.

At the junction V is shortened by 3 bases and J by 8 bases, with 16 bases in between. The CDR3 starts with the cysteine, ends with the phenylalanine, and has 15 residues. Kept here is only the CDR3 DNA, which spans 45 bases and is read in frame from base 1. CDR1 and CDR2, looked up from the germline V gene, are MNHEY and SVGAGI. Comments on this clone: What antigen it recognizes has not been identified. Base qualities are not at hand, and no much larger clone is one base apart.

On a MiSeq, deep resolution sequencing aimed for a depth between 1 in 1 million and 1 in 200,000 T cells, with each clonotype covered approximately 9.8x on average. TCR beta libraries were generated with the immunoSEQ hsTCRB Kit. The source study handled its data this way. The data were analyzed with ImmunoSEQ Analyzer and ImmunoSEQ Data Assistant, and V, D and J gene assignments followed IMGT definitions. Clonality, which ranges from 0 to 1, was calculated as one minus the normalized Shannon entropy of productive rearrangement frequencies. Only overrepresented clonotypes making up at least 0.05% of each patient's repertoire were included in the public clonotype analysis. About a dozen age-matched healthy donor repertoires from immuneACCESS served as clonality controls. What TCRdb holds here is the immuneACCESS table cut down to in-frame rearrangements. Part of the clones is not present; checked against another copy, under half of the missing clones reflect an unresolved V gene, and the others are unexplained. The DNA gave D and trimming, while V, J and clone size come from that table. The sample has around 310,000 clones on record, roughly 79% of them singletons. The ten biggest clones cover about 6.7% of the sample.

General conclusions and limits of the study: Lymph node repertoires were not examined, and the timing of sampling was not matched between patients in sustained remission and those whose disease progressed. Public clonotypes were rare and either shrank or stayed stable during treatment, and the rise in clonality at ibrutinib response reflected expansion of private clonotypes. At ibrutinib response clonality went up, during sustained remission it held steady, and at progression it dropped back toward baseline. Baseline clonality exceeded that of age-matched healthy donors and correlated strongly with circulating CD8+ T-cell counts.

For TCR beta library preparation, 1.5 to 2 micrograms of genomic DNA was extracted from cryopreserved PBMCs. Longitudinal blood samples from CLL patients on ibrutinib monotherapy underwent high-throughput TCR beta sequencing. Patients were enrolled in a phase 2 open-label single-center ibrutinib monotherapy trial. The source material was PBMCs, sampled before ibrutinib treatment. The clonotype originates from a human donor with chronic lymphocytic leukemia. The chain is made from TRBV6-5 and TRBJ2-2, and possibly TRBD2, on 6 matching bases. The CDR3 region reads CASSYSSEGTGELFF. Here is the DNA: TGTGCCAGCAGTTATAGCAGCGAAGGGACTGGGGAGCTGTTTTTT.